A selection of T cell receptor beta chains follows, all from one sample in a study of T cells in Graves' hyperthyroidism and ophthalmopathy. TCRdb independently ran MiXCR on the multiplex PCR reads; one entry per CDR3 protein. The sample consists of about 570,000 distinct CDR3 sequences, around 13% of them appearing once. The sample taken for sequencing was blood. These receptors were taken from a woman aged 40 to 50 with Graves' hyperthyroidism. Both conserved end residues are part of each CDR3. The order of the fields is V gene, D gene, clone size, CDR3 length, J gene, CDR3 protein, CDR3 DNA. The D gene is left open where the match is weak. Size is omitted from some rows. Given values are once, few, many or a class for expanded clones.

>TRBV4-2|TRBD2|NA|16|TRBJ2-1
CASSQDITSGINEQFF
TGTGCCAGCAGCCAAGATATTACTAGCGGGATCAATGAGCAGTTCTTC
>TRBV9|NA|many|14|TRBJ1-1
CASSVASSSPEAFF
TGTGCCAGCAGCGTAGCGAGTTCCTCCCCTGAAGCTTTCTTT
>TRBV28|NA|many|16|TRBJ2-7
CASSSAPGHRIGEQYF
TGTGCCAGCAGTTCAGCCCCGGGGCACAGGATAGGCGAGCAGTACTTC
>TRBV5-1|TRBD2|many|15|TRBJ2-1
CASSPTSTGYNEQFF
TGCGCCAGCAGCCCGACTAGCACGGGATACAATGAGCAGTTCTTC
>TRBV11-2|NA|NA|19|TRBJ1-4
CASSQEAQGLSATNEKLFF
TGTGCCAGCAGCCAAGAAGCACAGGGATTATCTGCAACTAATGAAAAACTGTTTTTT
>TRBV30|TRBD1|few|11|TRBJ1-1
CAWSGTGKAFF
TGTGCCTGGAGTGGGACAGGGAAAGCTTTCTTT
>TRBV7-9|NA|NA|12|TRBJ2-7
CASSSLWDEQYF
TGTGCCAGCAGCTCCCTCTGGGACGAGCAGTACTTC
>TRBV28|TRBD1|many|13|TRBJ1-1
CASRKPGQGSTFF
TGTGCCAGCAGGAAACCGGGACAGGGGTCGACTTTCTTT
>TRBV28|NA|many|14|TRBJ1-2
CASSPDIATEDYTF
TGTGCCAGCAGTCCCGACATCGCCACCGAGGACTACACCTTC
>TRBV15|NA|NA|16|TRBJ2-6
CATSGYDSSGANVLTF
TGTGCCACCAGCGGATACGACAGCTCTGGGGCCAACGTCCTGACTTTC
>TRBV11-2|NA|many|14|TRBJ2-5
CASSALVGAETQYF
TGTGCCAGCAGCGCCTTAGTGGGGGCGGAGACCCAGTACTTC
>TRBV20-1|NA|many|12|TRBJ1-4
CSARDGGEKLFF
TGCAGTGCTAGAGATGGGGGTGAAAAACTGTTTTTT
>TRBV18|NA|few|17|TRBJ2-7
CASSPPNTVPGSYEQYF
TGTGCCAGCTCACCCCCTAACACGGTGCCAGGCTCCTACGAGCAGTACTTC
>TRBV7-8|TRBD1|NA|17|TRBJ2-5
CASSLGWPGQGQETQYF
TGTGCCAGCAGCTTAGGTTGGCCGGGACAGGGCCAAGAGACCCAGTACTTC
>TRBV2|TRBD2|many|14|TRBJ2-1
CASSPRTRLDEQFF
TGTGCCAGCAGTCCGCGGACTAGATTGGATGAGCAGTTCTTC
>TRBV28|TRBD1|many|15|TRBJ2-1
CASSAGTGAYNEQFF
TGTGCCAGCAGCGCCGGGACAGGGGCCTACAATGAGCAGTTCTTC
>TRBV20-1|NA|NA|14|TRBJ2-1
CSAPTRGVINEQFF
TGCAGTGCGCCGACTAGGGGGGTGATCAATGAGCAGTTCTTC
>TRBV12-3/TRBV12-4|TRBD2|few|15|TRBJ2-2
CASSFSGGLTGELFF
TGTGCCAGCAGTTTTTCGGGAGGCCTGACCGGGGAGCTGTTTTTT
>TRBV6-2/TRBV6-3|TRBD1|many|14|TRBJ2-1
CASSLGQGFYEQFF
TGTGCCAGCAGTCTGGGACAGGGTTTTTATGAGCAGTTCTTC
>TRBV4-2|NA|few|13|TRBJ1-2
CASSQESGFGYTF
TGTGCCAGCAGCCAAGAGTCGGGGTTTGGCTACACCTTC
>TRBV6-1|NA|many|15|TRBJ2-7
CASSEALWTDYEQYF
TGTGCCAGCAGTGAAGCTTTGTGGACAGACTACGAGCAGTACTTC
>TRBV7-2|NA|NA|12|TRBJ1-5
CASSFMLQPQHF
TGTGCCAGCAGCTTTATGCTTCAGCCCCAGCATTTT
>TRBV6-1|NA|NA|14|TRBJ2-7
CASSRLGQAYEQYF
TGTGCCAGCAGTCGCCTCGGGCAGGCCTACGAGCAGTACTTC
>TRBV20-1|NA|many|17|TRBJ2-3
CSAKGRGRWGTKDTQYF
TGCAGTGCAAAGGGACGTGGGAGATGGGGCACTAAAGATACGCAGTATTTT
>TRBV9|TRBD2|few|15|TRBJ2-2
CASSVGRLASGELFF
TGTGCCAGCAGCGTAGGAAGACTAGCGAGCGGGGAGCTGTTTTTT
>TRBV20-1|TRBD1|many|14|TRBJ1-3
CSARRDSSGNTIYF
TGCAGTGCTAGACGGGACAGCTCTGGAAACACCATATATTTT
>TRBV20-1|NA|many|14|TRBJ1-4
CSARDRVVNEKLFF
TGCAGTGCTAGAGACAGGGTGGTGAATGAAAAACTGTTTTTT
>TRBV25-1|TRBD1|many|16|TRBJ1-2
CASKGNRDRGFGGYTF
TGTGCCAGCAAAGGAAACCGGGACAGGGGGTTCGGAGGCTACACCTTC
>TRBV5-1|NA|many|15|TRBJ1-1
CASSLDSWGNTEAFF
TGCGCCAGCAGCTTGGACAGTTGGGGGAACACTGAAGCTTTCTTT